This T cell receptor beta chain stems from a study of cytomegalovirus exposure and HLA in healthy donors. Background on the study: Sequencing of about 179 million T cells in an earlier analysis found approximately 120 million unique TCR beta sequences. Study observations and caveats: Rates of TCR association differed by HLA locus in a later analysis, with DRB1 highest and HLA-C lowest. Certain sequence variants were highly shared and formed a cluster, and this cluster was likely a sequencing artifact. Being productive about 90% or about 30% of the time was typical of most TCR beta V segments in an earlier analysis.

Amplification used 60 Vbeta primers and 13 Jbeta primers. The assay was immunoSEQ multiplex PCR, and TCRdb's table has in-frame clones only and misses some. This sample carries more than 90,000 clones, around four fifths of them seen once, and the ten largest clones take 3% to 4%. Comment on this clone: The antigen is unknown.

The CDR3 is 14 residues long. The germline CDR1 and CDR2 sequences are SEHNR and FQNEAQ (reference sequence). V lost 7 bases, J lost 3 bases, and 15 bases lay in between. The rearrangement joins TRBV7-9 to TRBJ2-5; tentative D call: TRBD2 (5 bases). The origin of this receptor is a woman between 40 and 55 years old in good health and CMV-seronegative. Sequenced sample: PBMCs. CDR3 coding DNA: TGTGCCAGCAACGAGGTGGGAGCCAAAGAGACCCAGTACTTC. Amino acids: CASNEVGAKETQYF.